The 21 T cell receptor beta chains reported below all come from one sample, sequenced in a study of shared clonotypes between healthy human individuals. Repertoires were generated with immunoSEQ multiplex PCR, while TCRdb's copy carries only in-frame clones and drops some. The data hold millions of clones, with around 93% observed a single time. Naive CD8 isolation took CD45RO-negative cells positively selected for CCR7 and excluded terminally differentiated effector memory CD45RA+ cells. Specimen: naive CD8+ T cells from PBMCs. The receptors shown here come from a young man in good health. Some clones in this sample may be carry-over from other donors' samples.

DNA of the CDR3: TGTGCCAGTAGTATTAAGGGCTACTACGAGCAGTACTTC. It yields the protein CASSIKGYYEQYF. The rearrangement uses TRBV19 and TRBJ2-7; no firm D call. CDR3 length equals 13 residues. Looked up from germline, CDR1 is LNHDA and CDR2 is SQIVND (reference sequence). Trimming stripped 3 bases from V and 3 bases from J, with 9 bases between.

This chain links TRBV4-1 with TRBJ2-1; D remains ambiguous. V lost 1 base to trimming and J lost 6 bases, with 4 bases between them. Germline V lookup: CDR1 MGHRA, CDR2 YSYEKL. The CDR3 runs to 12 residues. The CDR3 is CASSQGINEQFF. The CDR3 DNA follows: TGCGCCAGCAGCCAAGGGATCAATGAGCAGTTCTTC.

This chain connects TRBV4-2 to TRBJ2-7; TRBD2 aligns across 7 bases. CDR1 and CDR2 from the germline V gene are LGHNA and YNFKEQ. This CDR3 spans 16 amino acids. Germline trimming cut 0 bases from V and 6 bases from J; bases unmatched to any gene: 11. The CDR3 bases are TGTGCCAGCAGCCAAGATTTGAGCGGGGAGGGCGGCGAGCAGTACTTC. Protein product: CASSQDLSGEGGEQYF.

The V call is TRBV7-9, the J call TRBJ1-3; D might be TRBD1 (6 bases). This CDR3 region has 16 residues. Germline V gene lookup returns CDR1 SEHNR and CDR2 FQNEAQ (reference sequence). The V end was cut by 5 bases, the J end by 7 bases, with 21 bases between. The CDR3, as DNA: TGTGCCAGCAGCCCGGCGTCGGGGGCCGCAGGTAACACCATATATTTT. Translation: CASSPASGAAGNTIYF.

The chain links TRBV7-7 to TRBJ2-2; no firm D call. The CDR3 consists of 17 residues. Germline lookup yields CDR1 SSHAT and CDR2 FNYEAQ (reference sequence). V lost 2 bases and J 0 bases, leaving 13 bases between the germline ends. The DNA of the CDR3 is TGTGCCAGCAGCTTAAACCCTCCATCCTCGAACACCGGGGAGCTGTTTTTT. This codes for CASSLNPPSSNTGELFF.

J is TRBJ2-3 and V is TRBV6-1; the D gene is possibly TRBD2 (5 bases). This CDR3 is built from 17 residues. Between the trimmed V and J ends, which lost 2 bases and 2 bases, there was a span of 17 bases. The germline gives CDR1 MNHNS, CDR2 SASEGT. The CDR3: CASSEWRQPKPTDTQYF. DNA for the CDR3: TGTGCCAGCAGTGAATGGAGGCAGCCTAAACCCACAGATACGCAGTATTTT.

This clone was seen a single time. Other DNA sequences from this sample encode an identical CDR3 as well. This chain uses TRBV7-9 with TRBJ2-1; 11 bases line up with TRBD2. With V trimmed by 1 base and J by 4 bases, 0 bases remained unmatched. This CDR3 spans 15 amino acids. Per the germline V gene, CDR1 is SEHNR and CDR2 is FQNEAQ (reference sequence). The CDR3 spells CASSLGLAGYNEQFF. The CDR3 DNA reads TGTGCCAGCAGCTTAGGACTAGCGGGATACAATGAGCAGTTCTTC. The whole variable domain, remainder taken from reference TRBV7-9 and TRBJ2-1, is DTGVSQNPRHKITKRGQNVTFRCDPISEHNRLYWYRQTLGQGPEFLTYFQNEAQLEKSRLLSDRFSAERPKGSFSTLEIQRTEQGDSAMYLCASSLGLAGYNEQFFGPGTRLTVL.

This chain uses TRBV2 with TRBJ1-2; tentative D call: TRBD1 (6 bases). Germline assignment: CDR1 SNHLY and CDR2 FYNNEI. V was clipped by 5 bases and J by 1 base, with 11 bases between them. The CDR3 runs 14 residues. The CDR3 nucleotides read TGTGCCAGCAGTCGTATGGACAGTAACTATGGCTACACCTTC. Protein: CASSRMDSNYGYTF.

The CDR3 is CSVVRGGRLRTIYF. The CDR3 bases are TGCAGCGTTGTGCGGGGAGGGAGGCTACGGACCATATATTTT. The chain combines TRBV29-1 with TRBJ1-3; D uncertain. The CDR3 consists of 14 residues. V lost 4 bases to trimming and J lost 10 bases, with 20 bases between them. From germline, CDR1 is SQVTM and CDR2 ANQGSEA.

About this clone itself: This sample also contains other DNA sequences that code for the same CDR3. This sequence joins TRBV25-1 and TRBJ2-4, with D uncertain. The CDR3 is 11 residues long. CDR1 and CDR2 (germline): MGHDK, SYGVNS. Trimming left V 4 bases short and J 6 bases short, with 4 bases between. CDR3 in amino acids: CASSVGNIQYF. DNA of the CDR3: TGTGCCAGCAGTGTGGGAAACATTCAGTACTTC.

This chain connects TRBV11-2 to TRBJ2-3, with 8 bases matching TRBD2. Germline V gene lookup returns CDR1 SGHAT and CDR2 FQNNGV. Trimming removed 3 bases from V and 5 bases from J; junction bases left unmatched: 7. The CDR3 runs to 15 residues. The CDR3 protein is CASSLLTSGRDTQYF. DNA of the CDR3: TGTGCCAGCAGCTTGCTAACTAGCGGAAGAGATACGCAGTATTTT. The full variable domain, completed using reference TRBV11-2 and TRBJ2-3, is EAGVAQSPRYKIIEKRQSVAFWCNPISGHATLYWYQQILGQGPKLLIQFQNNGVVDDSQLPKDRFSAERLKGVDSTLKIQPAKLEDSAVYLCASSLLTSGRDTQYFGPGTRLTVL.

The CDR3 region has the DNA TGTGCCAGCAGTGAGAATAGCGGGGACTTCTACAATGAGCAGTTCTTC. This translates into CASSENSGDFYNEQFF. The V gene is TRBV2, the J gene TRBJ2-1, with 8 bases fitting TRBD2. This CDR3 is 16 amino acids long. The germline V gene has CDR1 SNHLY and CDR2 FYNNEI. Unmatched junction bases numbered 7, after V lost 3 bases and J lost 3 bases.

V is TRBV5-5 and J is TRBJ2-1, with TRBD2 matching 8 bases. Trimming at V came to 2 bases and at J to 9 bases, leaving 10 bases not matched to a gene. In germline, CDR1 is SGHKS, CDR2 YYEKEE (reference sequence). CDR3 length: 15 residues. In nucleotides, the CDR3 is TGTGCCAGCAGCTTATGGACTAGCACGCTGGGTGAGCAGTTCTTC. This encodes CASSLWTSTLGEQFF.

This clone was seen once. The genes are TRBV19 and TRBJ2-7; D remains ambiguous. CDR3 length equals 16 residues. Germline CDR1 is LNHDA and CDR2 is SQIVND (reference sequence). With 0 bases removed from V and 3 bases from J, the gap between germline ends came to 15 bases. CDR3 coding DNA: TGTGCCAGTAGTATAGATATTTCGGACGGATTCTACGAGCAGTACTTC. It codes for CASSIDISDGFYEQYF.

The chain is built from TRBV19 and TRBJ1-1; no firm D call. CDR1 is LNHDA and CDR2 is SQIVND in the germline V gene (reference sequence). Trimming stripped 0 bases from V and 0 bases from J, with 14 bases between. This CDR3 contains 17 residues. This CDR3 reads CASSIDPSAEMNTEAFF. CDR3 sequence (DNA): TGTGCCAGTAGTATAGATCCATCGGCTGAGATGAACACTGAAGCTTTCTTT.

The J gene is TRBJ1-4, the V gene TRBV7-9; D remains ambiguous. The germline V and J ends were trimmed by 5 bases and 8 bases, with 12 bases remaining between them. Germline values: CDR1 SEHNR, CDR2 FQNEAQ (reference sequence). This CDR3 has 13 amino acids. As DNA, the CDR3 is TGTGCCAGCAGCCCAATGGGAAGAGAAAAACTGTTTTTT. Translated: CASSPMGREKLFF. Full variable domain (missing parts from reference TRBV7-9 and TRBJ1-4): DTGVSQNPRHKITKRGQNVTFRCDPISEHNRLYWYRQTLGQGPEFLTYFQNEAQLEKSRLLSDRFSAERPKGSFSTLEIQRTEQGDSAMYLCASSPMGREKLFFGSGTQLSVL.

This rearrangement joins TRBV13 to TRBJ2-7; D perhaps matches TRBD1 (5 bases). Germline V gene data show CDR1 as PRHDT and CDR2 as FYEKMQ (reference sequence). V dropped 2 bases and J dropped 5 bases, with 7 bases sitting between them. The CDR3 is 12 amino acids. CDR3: CASSLRGNEQYF. CDR3 DNA sequence: TGTGCCAGCAGCTTAAGGGGCAACGAGCAGTACTTC.

The chain is built from TRBV28 and TRBJ2-7, with D tentatively TRBD2 (5 bases). The CDR3 extends over 10 amino acids. The germline V gene has CDR1 MDHEN and CDR2 SYDVKM. The V end was cut by 5 bases, the J end by 12 bases, with 11 bases between. CDR3 loop: CASSGSARYF. The CDR3, as DNA: TGTGCCAGCAGTGGGAGTGCGAGGTACTTC.

J is TRBJ2-4 and V is TRBV4-1, with 8 bases identical to TRBD2. The V and J ends lost 1 base and 7 bases, in that order; junction bases with no gene match: 0. Germline assignment: CDR1 MGHRA and CDR2 YSYEKL. The CDR3 covers 13 residues. The CDR3 is CASSQAGGNIQYF. In nucleotides, the CDR3 is TGCGCCAGCAGCCAAGCGGGAGGGAACATTCAGTACTTC.

The chain has TRBV4-2 and TRBJ2-2; D perhaps matches TRBD1 (5 bases). The CDR3 is 18 amino acids. Germline CDR1 is LGHNA and CDR2 is YNFKEQ. Between the trimmed V and J ends, which lost 0 bases and 1 base, there was a span of 15 bases. In DNA form, the CDR3 reads TGTGCCAGCAGCCAAGATCGGTTTAGGGGATTGAACACCGGGGAGCTGTTTTTT. Its translation is CASSQDRFRGLNTGELFF.

Worth noting for this clone: Other DNA sequences within the sample encode an identical CDR3. The rearrangement links TRBV28 to TRBJ1-5; a weak D match, TRBD1 (6 bases). There are 14 residues in the CDR3. V lost 3 bases and J 4 bases, leaving 10 bases between the germline ends. CDR1 and CDR2 from the germline V gene are MDHEN and SYDVKM. This chain's CDR3 is CASSLAGVNQPQHF. The CDR3 coding sequence is TGTGCCAGCAGTTTGGCAGGGGTAAATCAGCCCCAGCATTTT.